This T cell receptor beta chain was identified in a study of shared clonotypes between healthy human individuals. In the original analysis: Junction-only sequences without quality scores came from ImmunoSEQ, so filtering differed. Assay: immunoSEQ multiplex PCR; the TCRdb copy retains only in-frame clones and omits some. V and J calls and clone size are copied from that table; D and trimming were computed from the DNA. Seen here are approximately 1.5 million clones, 98% observed once, and the top ten hold about 0.45%. Trimming took off 5 bases at V and 4 bases at J, with 14 bases between the two ends. Germline loops: CDR1 SGDLS, CDR2 YYNGEE. The length of the CDR3 is 14 residues.

This sequence was found in a man aged 25-40 years in good health. The V call is TRBV9, the J call TRBJ2-3, with D tentatively TRBD1 (6 bases). Sequences were obtained from naive CD4+ T cells sorted from blood. Described subset: CD45RA+ positively selected. CDR3 residues: CASRAGATSDTQYF. CDR3 bases: TGTGCCAGCAGAGCAGGGGCGACCTCAGATACGCAGTATTTT.